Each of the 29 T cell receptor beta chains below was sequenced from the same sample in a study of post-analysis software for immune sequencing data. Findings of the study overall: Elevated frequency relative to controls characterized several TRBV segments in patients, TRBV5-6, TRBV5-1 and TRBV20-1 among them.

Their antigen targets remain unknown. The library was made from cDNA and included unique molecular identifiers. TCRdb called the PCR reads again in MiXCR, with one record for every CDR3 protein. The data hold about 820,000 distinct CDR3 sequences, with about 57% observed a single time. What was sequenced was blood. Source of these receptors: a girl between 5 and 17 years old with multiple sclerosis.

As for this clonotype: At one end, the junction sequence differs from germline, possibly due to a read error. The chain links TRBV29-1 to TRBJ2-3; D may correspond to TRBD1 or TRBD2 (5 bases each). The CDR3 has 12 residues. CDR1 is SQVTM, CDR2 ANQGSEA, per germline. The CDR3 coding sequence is TGCAGCGTTGTTGGGACCACAGATACGCGGTATTTT. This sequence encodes CSVVGTTDTRYF.

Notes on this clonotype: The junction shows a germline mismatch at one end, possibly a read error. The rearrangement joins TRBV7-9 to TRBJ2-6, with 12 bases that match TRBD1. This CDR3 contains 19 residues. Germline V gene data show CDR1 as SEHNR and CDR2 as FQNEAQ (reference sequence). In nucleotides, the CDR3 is TGTGCCAGCAGCTCCCAACCGGGACAGGGGGCGCTTGGGGTCAACGTCCTGACTTTC. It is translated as CASSSQPGQGALGVNVLTF.

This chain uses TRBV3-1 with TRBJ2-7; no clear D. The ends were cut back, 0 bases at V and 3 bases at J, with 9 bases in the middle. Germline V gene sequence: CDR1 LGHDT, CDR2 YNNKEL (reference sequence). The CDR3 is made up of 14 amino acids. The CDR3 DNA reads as TGTGCCAGCAGCCAAGATAGGGCCCACTACGAGCAGTACTTC. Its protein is CASSQDRAHYEQYF.

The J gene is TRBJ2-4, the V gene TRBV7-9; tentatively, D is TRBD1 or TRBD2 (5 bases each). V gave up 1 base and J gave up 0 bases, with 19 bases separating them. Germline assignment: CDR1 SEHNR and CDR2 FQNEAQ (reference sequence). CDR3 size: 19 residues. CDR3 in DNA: TGTGCCAGCAGCTTAGAGTCCAGGGACCACCGGTTAGCCAAAAACATTCAGTACTTC. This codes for CASSLESRDHRLAKNIQYF.

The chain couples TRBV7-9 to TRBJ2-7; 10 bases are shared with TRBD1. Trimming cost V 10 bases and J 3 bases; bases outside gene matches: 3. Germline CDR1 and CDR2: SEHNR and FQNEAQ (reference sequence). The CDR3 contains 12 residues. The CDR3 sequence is CATRDRGYEQYF. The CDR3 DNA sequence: TGTGCCACCCGGGACAGGGGCTACGAGCAGTACTTC.

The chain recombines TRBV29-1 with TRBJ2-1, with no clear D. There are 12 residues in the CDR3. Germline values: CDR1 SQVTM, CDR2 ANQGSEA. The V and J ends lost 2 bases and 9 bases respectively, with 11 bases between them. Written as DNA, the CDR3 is TGCAGCGTTGAACGCCAAGCAGCTGAGCAGTTCTTC. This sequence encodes CSVERQAAEQFF.

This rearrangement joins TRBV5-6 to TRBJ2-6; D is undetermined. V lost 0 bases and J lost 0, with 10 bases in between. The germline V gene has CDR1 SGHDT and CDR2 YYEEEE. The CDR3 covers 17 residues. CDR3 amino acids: CASSLGQVVSGANVLTF. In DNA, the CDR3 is TGTGCCAGCAGCTTGGGGCAGGTGGTCTCTGGGGCCAACGTCCTGACTTTC.

The CDR3 loop reads CASSQVGSPNYGYTF. In nucleotides, the CDR3 is TGCGCCAGCAGCCAAGTCGGCAGTCCTAACTATGGCTACACCTTC. This chain links TRBV4-1 with TRBJ1-2; D unclear. Germline V gene data show CDR1 as MGHRA and CDR2 as YSYEKL. The CDR3 is 15 amino acids. V was pared by 1 base and J by 0 bases, with 9 bases between.

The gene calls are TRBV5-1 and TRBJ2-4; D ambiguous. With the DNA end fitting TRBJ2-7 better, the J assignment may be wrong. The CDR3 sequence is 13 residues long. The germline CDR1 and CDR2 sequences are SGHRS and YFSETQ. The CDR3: CASSLDTYYEQYF. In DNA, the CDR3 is TGCGCCAGCAGCTTGGACACCTACTACGAGCAGTACTTC.

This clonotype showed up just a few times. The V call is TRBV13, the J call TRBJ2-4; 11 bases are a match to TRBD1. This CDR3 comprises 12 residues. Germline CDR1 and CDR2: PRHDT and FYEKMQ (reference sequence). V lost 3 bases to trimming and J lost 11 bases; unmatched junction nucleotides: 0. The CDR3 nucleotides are TGTGCCAGCAGCTTGGGACAGGGGGTTCAGTACTTC. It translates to CASSLGQGVQYF.

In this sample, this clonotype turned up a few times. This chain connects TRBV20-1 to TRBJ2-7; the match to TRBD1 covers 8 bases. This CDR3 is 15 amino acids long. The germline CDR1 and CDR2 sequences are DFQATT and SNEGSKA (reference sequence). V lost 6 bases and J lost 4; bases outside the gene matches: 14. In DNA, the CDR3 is TGCAGTGCGAGTACTCCCGGGACAGGTGGATACGAGCAGTACTTC. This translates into CSASTPGTGGYEQYF.

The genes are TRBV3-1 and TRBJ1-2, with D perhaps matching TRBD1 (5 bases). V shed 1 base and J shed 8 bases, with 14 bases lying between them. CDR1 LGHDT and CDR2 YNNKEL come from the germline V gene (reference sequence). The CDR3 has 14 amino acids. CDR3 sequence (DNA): TGTGCCAGCAGCCAAGGGGACGGGAGTAAGGGCTACACCTTC. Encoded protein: CASSQGDGSKGYTF.

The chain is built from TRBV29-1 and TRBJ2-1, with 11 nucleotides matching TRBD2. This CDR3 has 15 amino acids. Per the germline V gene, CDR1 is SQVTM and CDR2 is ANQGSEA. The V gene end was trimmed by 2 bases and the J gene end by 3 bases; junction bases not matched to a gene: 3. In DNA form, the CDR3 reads TGCAGCGTTGAACCCACTAGCGGGAGCTACAATGAGCAGTTCTTC. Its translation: CSVEPTSGSYNEQFF.

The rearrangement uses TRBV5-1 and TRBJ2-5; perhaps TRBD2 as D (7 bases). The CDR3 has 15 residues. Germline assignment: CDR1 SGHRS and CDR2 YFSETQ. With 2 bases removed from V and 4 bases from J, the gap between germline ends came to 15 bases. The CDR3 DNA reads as TGCGCCAGCAGCTTACGGGGGGCTGGGCGAGAGACCCAGTACTTC. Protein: CASSLRGAGRETQYF.

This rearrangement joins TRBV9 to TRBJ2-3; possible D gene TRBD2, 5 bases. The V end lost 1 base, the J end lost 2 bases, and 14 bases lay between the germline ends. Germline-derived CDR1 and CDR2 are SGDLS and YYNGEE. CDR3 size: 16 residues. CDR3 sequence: CASSVSGSGVTDTQYF. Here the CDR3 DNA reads TGTGCCAGCAGCGTAAGCGGTTCCGGAGTCACAGATACGCAGTATTTT.

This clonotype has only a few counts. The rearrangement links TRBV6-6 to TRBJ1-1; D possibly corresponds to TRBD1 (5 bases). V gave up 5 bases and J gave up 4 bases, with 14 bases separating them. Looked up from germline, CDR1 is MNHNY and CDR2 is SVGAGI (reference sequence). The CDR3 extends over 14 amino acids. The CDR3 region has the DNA TGTGCCAGCAGTCAGACCAGGGATGGCACTGAAGCTTTCTTT. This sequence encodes CASSQTRDGTEAFF.

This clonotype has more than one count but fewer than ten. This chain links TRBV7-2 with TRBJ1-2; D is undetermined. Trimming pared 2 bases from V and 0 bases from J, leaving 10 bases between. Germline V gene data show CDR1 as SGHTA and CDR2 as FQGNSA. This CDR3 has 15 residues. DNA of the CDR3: TGTGCCAGCAGCTTAACAACAGATCCTAACTATGGCTACACCTTC. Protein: CASSLTTDPNYGYTF.

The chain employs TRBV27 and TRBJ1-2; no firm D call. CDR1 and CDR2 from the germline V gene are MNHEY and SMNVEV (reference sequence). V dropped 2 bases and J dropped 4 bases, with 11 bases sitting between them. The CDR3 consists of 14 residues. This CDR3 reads CASSLGSVRYGYTF. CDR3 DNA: TGTGCCAGCAGTTTAGGTTCAGTTCGCTATGGCTACACCTTC.

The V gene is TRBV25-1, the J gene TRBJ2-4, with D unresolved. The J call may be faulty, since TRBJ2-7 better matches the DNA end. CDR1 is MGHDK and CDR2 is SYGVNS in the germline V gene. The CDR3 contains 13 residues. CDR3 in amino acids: CASSYAPRSEQYF. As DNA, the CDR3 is TGTGCCAGCAGTTACGCGCCTCGCAGCGAGCAGTACTTC.

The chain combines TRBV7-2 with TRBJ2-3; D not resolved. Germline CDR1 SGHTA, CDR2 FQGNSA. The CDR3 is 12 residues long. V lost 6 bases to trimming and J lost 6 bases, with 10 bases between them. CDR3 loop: CASRADLDTQYF. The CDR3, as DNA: TGTGCCAGCAGAGCCGACCTGGATACGCAGTATTTT.

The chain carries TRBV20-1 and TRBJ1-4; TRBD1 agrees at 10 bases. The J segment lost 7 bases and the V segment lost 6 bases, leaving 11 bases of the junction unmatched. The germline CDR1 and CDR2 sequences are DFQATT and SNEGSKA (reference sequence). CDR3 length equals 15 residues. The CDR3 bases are TGCAGTGCGAGAAGGGTCGACAGGGGGCCTGAAAAACTGTTTTTT. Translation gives CSARRVDRGPEKLFF.

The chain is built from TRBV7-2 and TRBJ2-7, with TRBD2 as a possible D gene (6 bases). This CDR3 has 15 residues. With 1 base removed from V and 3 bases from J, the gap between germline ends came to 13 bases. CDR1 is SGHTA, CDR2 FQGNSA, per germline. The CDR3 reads CASSLVGGEIYEQYF. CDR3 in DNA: TGTGCCAGCAGCTTAGTGGGGGGTGAAATCTACGAGCAGTACTTC.

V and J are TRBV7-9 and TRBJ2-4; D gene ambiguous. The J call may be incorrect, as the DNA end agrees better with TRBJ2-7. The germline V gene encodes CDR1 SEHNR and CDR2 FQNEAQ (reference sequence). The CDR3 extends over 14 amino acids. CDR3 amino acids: CASSSLGYLYEQYF. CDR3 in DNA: TGTGCCAGCAGCAGTCTTGGGTATCTCTACGAGCAGTACTTC.

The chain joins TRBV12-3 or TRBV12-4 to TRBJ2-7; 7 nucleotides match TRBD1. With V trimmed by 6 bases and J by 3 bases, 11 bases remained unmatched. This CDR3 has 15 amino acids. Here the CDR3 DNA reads TGTGCCAGCAGCCTGCACCGGGACAGTGGCTACGAGCAGTACTTC. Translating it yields CASSLHRDSGYEQYF.

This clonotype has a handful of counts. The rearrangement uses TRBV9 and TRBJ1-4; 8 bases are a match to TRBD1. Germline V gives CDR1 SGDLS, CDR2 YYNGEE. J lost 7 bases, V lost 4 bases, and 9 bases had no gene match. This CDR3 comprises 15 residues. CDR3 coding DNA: TGTGCCAGCAGCCCGGGCGACAGGGGTGGTGAAAAACTGTTTTTT. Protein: CASSPGDRGGEKLFF.

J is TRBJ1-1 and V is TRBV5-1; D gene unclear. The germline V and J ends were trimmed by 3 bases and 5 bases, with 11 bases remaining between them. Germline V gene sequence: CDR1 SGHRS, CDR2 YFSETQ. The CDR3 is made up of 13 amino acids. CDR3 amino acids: CASSSTSPTEAFF. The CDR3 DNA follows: TGCGCCAGCAGCTCCACAAGTCCTACTGAAGCTTTCTTT. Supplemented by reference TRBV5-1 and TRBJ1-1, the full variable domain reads KAGVTQTPRYLIKTRGQQVTLSCSPISGHRSVSWYQQTPGQGLQFLFEYFSETQRNKGNFPGRFSGRQFSNSRSEMNVSTLELGDSALYLCASSSTSPTEAFFGQGTRLTVV.

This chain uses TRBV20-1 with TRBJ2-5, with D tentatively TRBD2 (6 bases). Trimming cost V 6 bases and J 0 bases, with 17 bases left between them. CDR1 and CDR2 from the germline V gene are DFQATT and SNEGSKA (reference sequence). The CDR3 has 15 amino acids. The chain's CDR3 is CSAEVLARYQETQYF. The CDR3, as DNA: TGCAGTGCGGAAGTCCTAGCGAGGTACCAAGAGACCCAGTACTTC.

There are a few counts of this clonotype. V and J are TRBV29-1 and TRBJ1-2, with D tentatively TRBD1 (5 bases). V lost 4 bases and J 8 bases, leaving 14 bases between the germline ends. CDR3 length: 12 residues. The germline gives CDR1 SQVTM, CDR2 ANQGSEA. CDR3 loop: CSVVVDSLGYTF. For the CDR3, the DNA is TGCAGCGTTGTGGTAGACAGCCTGGGCTACACCTTC.

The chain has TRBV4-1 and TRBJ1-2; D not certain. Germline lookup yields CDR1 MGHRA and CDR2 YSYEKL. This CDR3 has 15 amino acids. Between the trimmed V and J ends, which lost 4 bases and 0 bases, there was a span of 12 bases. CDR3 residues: CASSLIQLTNYGYTF. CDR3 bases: TGCGCCAGCAGCCTCATCCAGCTAACTAACTATGGCTACACCTTC.